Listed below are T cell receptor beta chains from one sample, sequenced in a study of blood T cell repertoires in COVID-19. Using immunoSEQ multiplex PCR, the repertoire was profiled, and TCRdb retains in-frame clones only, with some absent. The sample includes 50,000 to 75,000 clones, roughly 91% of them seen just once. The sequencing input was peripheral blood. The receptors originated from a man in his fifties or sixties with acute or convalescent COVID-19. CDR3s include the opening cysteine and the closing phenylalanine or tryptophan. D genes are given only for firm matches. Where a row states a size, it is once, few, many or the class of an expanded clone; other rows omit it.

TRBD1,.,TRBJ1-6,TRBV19,CASSIWTGTGHSPLHF,TGTGCCAGTAGTATATGGACAGGGACAGGGCATTCACCCCTCCACTTT
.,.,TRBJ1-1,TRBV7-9,CASSLEGEREAFF,TGTGCCAGCAGCTTAGAGGGGGAGAGGGAAGCTTTCTTT
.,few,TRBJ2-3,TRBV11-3,CASSLTSNTDTQYF,TGTGCCAGCAGCTTGACAAGTAACACAGATACGCAGTATTTT
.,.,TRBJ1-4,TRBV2,CASRAAGLTNEKLFF,TGTGCCAGCAGGGCTGCGGGACTTACTAATGAAAAACTGTTTTTT
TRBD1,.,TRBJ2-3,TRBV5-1,CASSLMTGGTDTQYF,TGCGCCAGCAGCTTAATGACAGGGGGCACAGATACGCAGTATTTT
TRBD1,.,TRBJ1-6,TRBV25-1,CASSLQGAPNSPLHF,TGTGCCAGCAGTCTCCAGGGGGCCCCGAATTCACCCCTCCACTTT
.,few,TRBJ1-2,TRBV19,CASSISRVNGYTF,TGTGCCAGTAGTATTTCGAGGGTAAATGGCTACACCTTC
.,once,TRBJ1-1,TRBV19,CASSARRQTHYTKAFF,TGTGCCAGTAGTGCGCGCCGACAGACCCATTATACAAAAGCTTTCTTT
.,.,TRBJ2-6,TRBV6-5,CASSYRGNGANVLTF,TGTGCCAGCAGTTACCGGGGGAATGGGGCCAACGTCCTGACTTTC
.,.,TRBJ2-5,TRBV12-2,CASRLDRGTLGYQETQYF,TGTGCAAGTCGCTTAGATCGAGGGACATTAGGCTACCAAGAGACCCAGTACTTC